The rows below give T cell receptor beta chains drawn from one sample of a study of T cell responses to AZD1222 COVID-19 vaccine. Sequencing was performed with immunoSEQ multiplex PCR; in TCRdb, only in-frame clones are kept and a portion is missing. The sample includes roughly 100,000 clones, more than 85% of them seen just once. The material was peripheral blood, obtained on day 0 of AZD1222 vaccination. Receptors originate from an adult in good health. CDR3s include the opening cysteine and the closing phenylalanine or tryptophan. A D gene is named only where the DNA matches it firmly. The listing skips clone size in some rows; elsewhere it reads once, few, many or a size class.

.	TRBV11-1	.	TRBJ2-1	CASSLTQQPYNEQFF	TGTGCCAGCAGCCTAACACAGCAGCCTTACAATGAGCAGTTCTTC
.	TRBV12-3/TRBV12-4	.	TRBJ1-6	CASSLLGSPLHF	TGTGCCAGCAGTTTATTGGGATCACCCCTCCACTTT
.	TRBV9	.	TRBJ2-1	CASSLTGAIEQFF	TGTGCCAGCAGCTTAACGGGGGCGATTGAGCAGTTCTTC
.	TRBV5-1	TRBD1	TRBJ2-5	CASTPTGGQETQYF	TGCGCCAGCACCCCAACAGGGGGCCAAGAGACCCAGTACTTC
.	TRBV28	TRBD1	TRBJ2-6	CASSLFSSGTGGKSGANVLTF	TGTGCCAGCAGTTTATTCTCCTCCGGGACAGGGGGAAAATCTGGGGCCAACGTCCTGACTTTC
.	TRBV5-4	TRBD1	TRBJ2-2	CASSLGTGGRAGELFF	TGTGCCAGCAGCCTAGGGACAGGGGGCAGGGCCGGGGAGCTGTTTTTT
.	TRBV30	TRBD1	TRBJ1-4	CAWSAKGAGEKLFF	TGTGCCTGGAGTGCTAAGGGGGCCGGGGAAAAACTGTTTTTT
.	TRBV2	.	TRBJ1-2	CASSPSVRDGYTF	TGTGCCAGCAGCCCTTCGGTAAGGGATGGCTACACCTTC
.	TRBV5-5	.	TRBJ1-2	CASSPSYSLYGYTF	TGTGCCAGCAGCCCGTCGTATTCCCTCTATGGCTACACCTTC
.	TRBV7-3	TRBD2	TRBJ2-3	CASSLTGLALDTQYF	TGTGCCAGCAGCTTAACTGGACTAGCGTTGGATACGCAGTATTTT
few	TRBV14	.	TRBJ2-5	CASSSQAAVTQYF	TGTGCCAGCAGCTCCCAGGCCGCAGTGACCCAGTACTTC
.	TRBV18	TRBD1	TRBJ2-2	CASSPDRENTGELFF	TGTGCCAGCTCACCGGACAGGGAGAACACCGGGGAGCTGTTTTTT
.	TRBV4-3	.	TRBJ2-1	CASSQDPVLGNEQFF	TGCGCCAGCAGCCAAGATCCGGTCCTGGGCAATGAGCAGTTCTTC
.	TRBV28	TRBD1	TRBJ2-5	CASSWLQGTRETQYF	TGTGCCAGCAGTTGGTTACAGGGGACCAGGGAGACCCAGTACTTC
.	TRBV7-8	.	TRBJ2-2	CASSQTRAGELFF	TGTGCCAGCAGCCAAACTCGGGCCGGGGAGCTGTTTTTT
.	TRBV19	.	TRBJ1-1	CASSSTTGVIDTEAFF	TGTGCCAGTAGTTCCACGACCGGAGTGATTGACACTGAAGCTTTCTTT
.	TRBV29-1	.	TRBJ1-2	CSVEDRREDGYTF	TGCAGCGTTGAAGATCGCAGGGAGGATGGCTACACCTTC
.	TRBV9	.	TRBJ1-6	CASSSSYNSPLHF	TGTGCCAGCAGCTCCTCCTATAATTCACCCCTCCACTTT
once	TRBV7-3	TRBD1	TRBJ2-3	CASSLGQGSDTQYF	TGTGCCAGCAGCTTAGGACAGGGGTCGGATACGCAGTATTTT
.	TRBV4-3	.	TRBJ2-1	CASSQDGSNEQFF	TGCGCCAGCAGCCAAGATGGATCCAATGAGCAGTTCTTC
.	TRBV7-3	.	TRBJ2-3	CASSPARGPGTQYF	TGTGCCAGCAGCCCCGCGCGGGGACCTGGTACGCAGTATTTT
once	TRBV5-1	.	TRBJ1-1	CASSLGQAKSAFF	TGCGCCAGCAGCTTGGGACAGGCCAAGTCAGCTTTCTTT
.	TRBV6-2/TRBV6-3	.	TRBJ1-6	CASSTEPYLSPLHF	TGTGCCAGCAGTACCGAGCCCTATCTTTCACCCCTCCACTTT
.	TRBV27	.	TRBJ1-1	CASSQNSGGEAFF	TGTGCCAGCAGTCAAAACAGCGGAGGAGAAGCTTTCTTT
.	TRBV28	TRBD1	TRBJ1-5	CASSTGQVSNQPQHF	TGTGCCAGCAGTACGGGACAGGTTAGCAATCAGCCCCAGCATTTT
.	TRBV5-1	TRBD1	TRBJ2-3	CASYGQTGGTDTQYF	TGCGCCAGCTATGGACAGACAGGGGGAACAGATACGCAGTATTTT
once	TRBV4-2	.	TRBJ2-6	CASSQAVSGVGANVLTF	TGTGCCAGCAGCCAAGCTGTCTCCGGGGTTGGGGCCAACGTCCTGACTTTC